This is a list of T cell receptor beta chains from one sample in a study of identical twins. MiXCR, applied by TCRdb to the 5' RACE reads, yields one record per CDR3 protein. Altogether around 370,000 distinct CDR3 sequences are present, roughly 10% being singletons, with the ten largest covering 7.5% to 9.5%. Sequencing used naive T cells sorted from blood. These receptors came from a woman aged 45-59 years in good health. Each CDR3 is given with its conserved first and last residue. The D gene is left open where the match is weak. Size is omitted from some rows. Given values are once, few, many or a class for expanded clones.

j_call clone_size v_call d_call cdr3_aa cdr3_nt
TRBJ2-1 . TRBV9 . CASSVEPFDNEQFF TGTGCCAGCAGCGTAGAACCTTTCGACAATGAGCAGTTCTTC
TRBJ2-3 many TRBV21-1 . CARAGFLYF TGTGCCAGAGCGGGGTTCCTGTATTTT
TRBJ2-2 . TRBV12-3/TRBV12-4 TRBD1 CASSWGQGAGELFF TGTGCCAGCAGTTGGGGACAGGGGGCAGGGGAGCTGTTTTTT
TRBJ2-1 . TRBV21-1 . CASSKEREQDNEQFF TGTGCCAGCAGCAAAGAGCGGGAGCAAGACAATGAGCAGTTCTTC
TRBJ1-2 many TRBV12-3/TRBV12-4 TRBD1 CASSPRQGFGYTF TGTGCCAGCAGTCCCCGACAGGGATTTGGCTACACCTTC
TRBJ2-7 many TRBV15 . CATSRAVGAGSSYEQYF TGTGCCACCAGCAGAGCTGTCGGGGCTGGGAGCTCCTACGAGCAGTACTTC
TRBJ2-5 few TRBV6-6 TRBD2 CASSYSSGRGQETQYF TGTGCCAGCAGTTACTCATCCGGGAGGGGGCAAGAGACCCAGTACTTC
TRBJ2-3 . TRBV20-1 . CSASAGTDTQYF TGCAGTGCTAGTGCCGGTACAGATACGCAGTATTTT
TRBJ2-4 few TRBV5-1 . CASSYGSTNIQYF TGCGCCAGCAGCTACGGGAGCACAAACATTCAGTACTTC
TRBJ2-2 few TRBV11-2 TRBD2 CASSLTSPTNTGELFF TGTGCCAGCAGCTTGACTAGCCCGACAAACACCGGGGAGCTGTTTTTT
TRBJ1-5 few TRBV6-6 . CASGGHSNQPQHF TGTGCCAGCGGGGGACATAGCAATCAGCCCCAGCATTTT
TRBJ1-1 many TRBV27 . CASSSEPQATTEAFF TGTGCCAGCAGTTCGGAGCCCCAGGCGACCACTGAAGCTTTCTTT
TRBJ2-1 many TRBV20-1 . CSARGRWQGHSYNEQFF TGCAGTGCTAGGGGTAGATGGCAGGGGCATTCCTACAATGAGCAGTTCTTC
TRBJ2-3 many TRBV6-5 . CASSYGVGTDTQYF TGTGCCAGCAGTTATGGGGTCGGCACAGATACGCAGTATTTT
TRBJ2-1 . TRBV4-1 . CASSQVREGHNEQFF TGCGCCAGCAGCCAAGTAAGAGAGGGACACAATGAGCAGTTCTTC
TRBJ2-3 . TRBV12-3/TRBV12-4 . CASSQERSTDTQYF TGTGCCAGCAGCCAGGAGCGGAGCACAGATACGCAGTATTTT
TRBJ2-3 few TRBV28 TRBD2 CASRISSGADTQYF TGTGCCAGCAGAATCTCTAGCGGGGCAGATACGCAGTATTTT
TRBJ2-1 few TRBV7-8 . CASSPRDWNDNEQFF TGTGCCAGCAGCCCCCGGGACTGGAACGACAATGAGCAGTTCTTC
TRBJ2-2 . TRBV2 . CASGLTNTGELFF TGTGCCAGCGGACTTACGAACACCGGGGAGCTGTTTTTT
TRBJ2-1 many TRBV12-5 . CASGFGVSYNEQFF TGTGCTAGTGGTTTTGGGGTTTCCTACAATGAGCAGTTCTTC
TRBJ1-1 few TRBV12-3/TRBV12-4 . CATTEGGLEAFF TGTGCCACCACCGAGGGGGGCCTTGAAGCTTTCTTT